What follows are 24 T cell receptor beta chains derived from one specimen sequenced in a study of blood T cell repertoires in COVID-19. Only in-frame clones appear in the TCRdb table, and some are missing; sequencing was by immunoSEQ multiplex PCR. Counted here are 140,000 or so clones, more than 65% occurring once; the ten biggest clones make up around 4%. The sequencing sample was made of peripheral blood. These receptors were collected from a man aged 55 to 70 with acute or convalescent COVID-19.

This rearrangement joins TRBV4-1 to TRBJ1-2; 7 bases are shared with TRBD1. This CDR3 spans 13 amino acids. CDR1 is MGHRA and CDR2 is YSYEKL in the germline V gene. Trimming at V came to 3 bases and at J to 7 bases, leaving 5 bases not matched to a gene. Here the CDR3 reads CASSQTTGTGYTF. The CDR3 DNA follows: TGCGCCAGCAGCCAGACGACAGGGACTGGCTACACCTTC.

The V and J genes are TRBV2 and TRBJ1-1; TRBD1 agrees at 12 bases. V trimming: 6 bases; J trimming: 1 base; junction bases outside the gene matches: 6. From germline, CDR1 is SNHLY and CDR2 FYNNEI. CDR3 length equals 16 residues. CDR3 nucleotide sequence: TGTGCCAGCAGGGCAGGGACAGGGGGCCCGAACACTGAAGCTTTCTTT. It specifies CASRAGTGGPNTEAFF.

The V gene is TRBV10-3, the J gene TRBJ2-7, with 10 positions matching TRBD1. The trim removed 7 bases at V and 6 bases at J, leaving 6 bases unmatched. The CDR3 spans 13 residues. Germline V CDR1 and CDR2: ENHRY, SYGVKD. This CDR3 reads CAIKPGQGPEQYF. The DNA of the CDR3 is TGTGCCATCAAACCGGGACAGGGGCCCGAGCAGTACTTC.

The chain carries TRBV20-1 and TRBJ1-5; tentative D call: TRBD1 (5 bases). This CDR3 is built from 14 residues. The V gene lost 3 bases and the J gene lost 2 bases, with 11 bases spanning the gap. Germline V gives CDR1 DFQATT, CDR2 SNEGSKA (reference sequence). CDR3 residues: CSASRGMGNQPQHF. The DNA for the CDR3 is TGCAGTGCTAGTCGGGGGATGGGCAATCAGCCCCAGCATTTT.

The chain is built from TRBV28 and TRBJ1-5, with D possibly being TRBD1 (6 bases). V lost 7 bases and J 2 bases, leaving 15 bases between the germline ends. This CDR3 contains 15 residues. Germline assignment: CDR1 MDHEN and CDR2 SYDVKM. The CDR3 region is CASTLNEGGNQPQHF. Written as DNA, the CDR3 is TGTGCCAGCACCCTAAATGAGGGGGGCAATCAGCCCCAGCATTTT.

The chain has TRBV6-6 and TRBJ1-2; 9 nucleotides agree with TRBD1. The J segment lost 8 bases and the V segment lost 2 bases, leaving 12 bases of the junction unmatched. Germline CDR1 reads MNHNY; CDR2 reads SVGAGI (reference sequence). The CDR3 is 16 amino acids. For the CDR3, the DNA is TGTGCCAGCAGTTACCCCCCCCCGACAGGGGGTAAGGGCTACACCTTC. Its translation: CASSYPPPTGGKGYTF.

The chain is built from TRBV5-1 and TRBJ1-2; a possible D gene is TRBD1 (6 bases). V shed 2 bases and J shed 0 bases, with 11 bases lying between them. The CDR3 totals 15 residues. The germline CDR1 and CDR2 sequences are SGHRS and YFSETQ. The CDR3 sequence is CASSFAGAPNYGYTF. The CDR3 region has the DNA TGCGCCAGCAGCTTCGCAGGGGCACCTAACTATGGCTACACCTTC.

This clone was counted a single time. Here the CDR3 reads CASSLARPTAAYEQYF. CDR3 nucleotides: TGTGCCAGCAGCTTAGCGAGACCCACAGCCGCCTACGAGCAGTACTTC. The chain has TRBV7-6 and TRBJ2-7; D gene unclear. This CDR3 region has 16 residues. V was cut by 0 bases and J by 2 bases, with 14 bases left in between. Per the germline V gene, CDR1 is SGHVS and CDR2 is FNYEAQ. Full variable domain (outside the CDR3, taken from reference TRBV7-6 and TRBJ2-7): GAGVSQSPRYKVTKRGQDVALRCDPISGHVSLYWYRQALGQGPEFLTYFNYEAQQDKSGLPNDRFSAERPEGSISTLTIQRTEQRDSAMYRCASSLARPTAAYEQYFGPGTRLTVT.

This clone was counted once. The genes are TRBV7-9 and TRBJ2-2; 7 bases agree with TRBD1. J gave up 7 bases and V 3 bases, and 8 bases lay outside the gene matches. From germline, CDR1 is SEHNR and CDR2 FQNEAQ (reference sequence). This CDR3 is 15 amino acids long. CDR3 nucleotide sequence: TGTGCCAGCAGCTTTGGGACAGTTGGGAGCGGGGAGCTGTTTTTT. Protein sequence: CASSFGTVGSGELFF.

V usage is TRBV27 and J usage is TRBJ1-2; TRBD1 aligns across 11 bases. Trimming cost V 6 bases and J 7 bases; bases outside gene matches: 13. The CDR3 has 16 amino acids. Germline-derived CDR1 and CDR2 are MNHEY and SMNVEV (reference sequence). In DNA form, the CDR3 reads TGTGCCAGCAGGACTACCGGGACAGGGGGACTTGGTGGCTACACCTTC. This gives the protein CASRTTGTGGLGGYTF.

CDR3 loop: CASSPDRGNEKLFF. The CDR3 region has the DNA TGTGCCAGCAGCCCGGACAGGGGTAATGAAAAACTGTTTTTT. The chain uses TRBV7-2 and TRBJ1-4; TRBD1 matches 9 bases. The J segment lost 4 bases and the V segment lost 5 bases, leaving 2 bases of the junction unmatched. The CDR3 extends over 14 amino acids. Germline V lookup: CDR1 SGHTA, CDR2 FQGNSA.

This sequence joins TRBV5-6 and TRBJ2-2; possible D gene TRBD2, 6 bases. Germline values: CDR1 SGHDT, CDR2 YYEEEE. V was pared by 0 bases and J by 4 bases, with 22 bases between. This CDR3 contains 19 residues. CDR3 sequence reads: CASSLGAGSGFLVTGELFF. The CDR3 DNA reads as TGTGCCAGCAGCTTGGGAGCCGGGAGCGGATTCTTAGTCACCGGGGAGCTGTTTTTT.

The chain combines TRBV7-9 with TRBJ2-7; D not resolved. Trimming cost V 1 base and J 3 bases, with 7 bases left between them. CDR1 is SEHNR, CDR2 FQNEAQ, per germline (reference sequence). The CDR3 sequence is 13 residues long. DNA for the CDR3: TGTGCCAGCAGCTTAGTCAGTGGCTACGAGCAGTACTTC. It yields the protein CASSLVSGYEQYF.

This rearrangement joins TRBV27 to TRBJ2-1; 9 bases are a match to TRBD2. The V and J ends lost 4 bases and 10 bases, in that order; junction bases with no gene match: 5. Germline V gene lookup returns CDR1 MNHEY and CDR2 SMNVEV (reference sequence). The CDR3 is 13 residues long. CDR3 coding DNA: TGTGCCAGCAGTTCGGGACTAGCTCCCGAGCAGTTCTTC. Its translation is CASSSGLAPEQFF.

The chain carries TRBV2 and TRBJ2-3; maybe TRBD2 (6 bases). V lost 4 bases and J lost 2, with 13 bases in between. In germline, CDR1 is SNHLY, CDR2 FYNNEI. The CDR3 totals 15 residues. CDR3 nucleotides: TGTGCCAGCAGTGCGCTAGCGTGGGTCACAGATACGCAGTATTTT. It is translated as CASSALAWVTDTQYF.

The V gene is TRBV27, the J gene TRBJ2-7; possibly TRBD2 for D (5 bases). V gave up 0 bases and J gave up 7 bases, with 16 bases separating them. The CDR3 loop spans 15 amino acids. CDR1 is MNHEY, CDR2 SMNVEV, per germline (reference sequence). CDR3 residues: CASSLSAPAAGEQYF. The CDR3 nucleotides are TGTGCCAGCAGTTTATCCGCCCCAGCGGCCGGTGAGCAGTACTTC.

This clone has only a few counts. The chain is built from TRBV7-9 and TRBJ2-5; TRBD2 matches at 10 bases. Germline assignment: CDR1 SEHNR and CDR2 FQNEAQ (reference sequence). The CDR3 length is 15 residues. With 5 bases clipped from V and 5 bases from J, the junction kept 8 bases outside the gene matches. The chain's CDR3 is CASSTSGRAMETQYF. DNA of the CDR3: TGTGCCAGCAGCACCAGCGGGAGGGCCATGGAGACCCAGTACTTC.

This chain uses TRBV18 with TRBJ1-1; D remains unclear. The CDR3 sequence is 13 residues long. Trimming removed 4 bases from V and 2 bases from J, with 8 bases in between. Germline V CDR1 and CDR2: KGHSH, LQKENI. CDR3 region: CASSRQVNTEAFF. The CDR3 DNA reads as TGTGCCAGCTCACGACAAGTTAACACTGAAGCTTTCTTT.

This clone was seen only a few times. At the DNA level, this CDR3 is encoded by other sequences in the same sample as well. The chain employs TRBV28 and TRBJ1-2; a weak D match, TRBD1 (5 bases). The CDR3 runs 13 residues. CDR1 MDHEN and CDR2 SYDVKM come from the germline V gene. The V end lost 3 bases, the J end lost 2 bases, and 7 bases lay between the germline ends. The DNA of the CDR3 is TGTGCCAGCAGTTTGGGGGGAAACTATGGCTACACCTTC. Its translation is CASSLGGNYGYTF.

This CDR3 reads CATSFGGGETQYF. In DNA, the CDR3 is TGTGCCACCAGTTTCGGGGGAGGAGAGACCCAGTACTTC. The chain joins TRBV24-1 to TRBJ2-5; D may be TRBD2 (6 bases). The CDR3 is made up of 13 amino acids. Germline CDR1 is KGHDR and CDR2 is SFDVKD. Trimming removed 6 bases at V and 4 bases at J, with 11 bases between.

Only one count was recorded for this clone. The rearrangement joins TRBV18 to TRBJ1-5; D unclear. This CDR3 is built from 13 residues. CDR1 and CDR2 (germline): KGHSH, LQKENI. Deletions cut 2 bases from V and 5 bases from J, with 7 bases between. The CDR3 is CASSPGRDQPQHF. In DNA, the CDR3 is TGTGCCAGCTCACCAGGGCGGGATCAGCCCCAGCATTTT.

This chain joins TRBV11-2 and TRBJ2-1; D gene uncertain. This CDR3 comprises 13 residues. Germline V CDR1 and CDR2: SGHAT, FQNNGV. V lost 0 bases to trimming and J lost 13 bases, with 13 bases between them. In DNA, the CDR3 is TGTGCCAGCAGCTTAGACCAAAACAGACCCCAGTTCTTC. Amino acids: CASSLDQNRPQFF.

Written as DNA, the CDR3 is TGCGCCAGCAGCTTGGCGTTTGGACAGGGGGCTCTATCCTCCTACGAGCAGTACTTC. Residues: CASSLAFGQGALSSYEQYF. The chain has TRBV5-1 and TRBJ2-7; TRBD1 matches at 11 bases. The germline V gene encodes CDR1 SGHRS and CDR2 YFSETQ. This CDR3 spans 19 amino acids. Trimming took 0 bases from V and 0 from J; bases not matched to a gene: 11.

This chain joins TRBV24-1 and TRBJ1-2; a possible D gene is TRBD1 (5 bases). In germline, CDR1 is KGHDR, CDR2 SFDVKD. V lost 5 bases and J lost 3, with 15 bases in between. The CDR3 is made up of 15 amino acids. The CDR3 region has the DNA TGTGCCACCAGTGGGTGGACATCCCGGGACTATGGCTACACCTTC. This codes for CATSGWTSRDYGYTF.